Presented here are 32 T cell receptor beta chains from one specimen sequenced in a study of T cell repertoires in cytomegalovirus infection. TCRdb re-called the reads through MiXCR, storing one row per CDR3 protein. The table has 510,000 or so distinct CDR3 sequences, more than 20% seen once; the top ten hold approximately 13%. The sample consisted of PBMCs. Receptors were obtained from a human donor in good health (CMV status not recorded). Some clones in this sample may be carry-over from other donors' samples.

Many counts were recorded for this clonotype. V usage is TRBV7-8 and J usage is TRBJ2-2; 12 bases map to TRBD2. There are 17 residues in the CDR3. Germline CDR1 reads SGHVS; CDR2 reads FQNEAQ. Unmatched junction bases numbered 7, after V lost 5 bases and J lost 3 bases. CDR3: CASSGWTSGMHTGELFF. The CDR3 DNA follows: TGTGCCAGCAGCGGTTGGACTAGCGGGATGCACACCGGGGAGCTGTTTTTT. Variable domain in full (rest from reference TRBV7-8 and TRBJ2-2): GAGVSQSPRYKVAKRGQDVALRCDPISGHVSLFWYQQALGQGPEFLTYFQNEAQLDKSGLPSDRFFAERPEGSVSTLKIQRTQQEDSAVYLCASSGWTSGMHTGELFFGEGSRLTVL.

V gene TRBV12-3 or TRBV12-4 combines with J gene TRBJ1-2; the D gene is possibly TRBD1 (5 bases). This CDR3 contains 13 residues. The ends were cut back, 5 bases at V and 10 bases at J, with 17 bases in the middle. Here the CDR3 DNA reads TGTGCCAGCAGTCCATCTACGGGACTTTCCTACACCTTC. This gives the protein CASSPSTGLSYTF.

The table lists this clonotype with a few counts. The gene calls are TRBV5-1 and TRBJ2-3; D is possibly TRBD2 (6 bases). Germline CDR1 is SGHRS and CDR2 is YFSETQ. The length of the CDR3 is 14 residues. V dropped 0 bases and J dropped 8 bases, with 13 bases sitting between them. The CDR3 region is CASSLGQMEGTQYF. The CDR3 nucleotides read TGCGCCAGCAGCTTGGGACAGATGGAGGGTACGCAGTATTTT.

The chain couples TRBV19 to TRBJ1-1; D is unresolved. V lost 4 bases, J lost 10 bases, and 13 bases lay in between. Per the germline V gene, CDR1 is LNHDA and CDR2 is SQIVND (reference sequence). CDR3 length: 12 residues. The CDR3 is CASSTPGMRAFF. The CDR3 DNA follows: TGTGCCAGTAGTACCCCGGGGATGAGAGCTTTCTTT. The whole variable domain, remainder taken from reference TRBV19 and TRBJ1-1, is DGGITQSPKYLFRKEGQNVTLSCEQNLNHDAMYWYRQDPGQGLRLIYYSQIVNDFQKGDIAEGYSVSREKKESFPLTVTSAQKNPTAFYLCASSTPGMRAFFGQGTRLTVV.

CDR3 sequence: CATSESKGLFSEQYF. In nucleotides, the CDR3 is TGTGCCACCAGTGAAAGTAAGGGGCTATTTTCCGAGCAGTACTTC. The chain couples TRBV24-1 to TRBJ2-7; the D gene is possibly TRBD1 (5 bases). The CDR3 covers 15 residues. V lost 4 bases to trimming and J lost 6 bases, with 18 bases between them. The germline V gene has CDR1 KGHDR and CDR2 SFDVKD.

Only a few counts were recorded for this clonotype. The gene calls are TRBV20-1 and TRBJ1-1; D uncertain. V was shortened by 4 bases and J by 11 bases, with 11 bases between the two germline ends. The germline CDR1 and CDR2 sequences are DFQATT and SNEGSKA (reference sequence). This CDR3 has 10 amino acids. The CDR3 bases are TGCAGTGCTATAGACTCGAGGGCTTTCTTT. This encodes CSAIDSRAFF.

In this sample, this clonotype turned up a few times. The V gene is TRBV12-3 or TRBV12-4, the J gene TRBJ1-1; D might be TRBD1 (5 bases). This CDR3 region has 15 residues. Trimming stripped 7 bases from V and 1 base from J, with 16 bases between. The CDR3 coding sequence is TGTGCCAGCACCTCAAGGGACGGCCAGAACACTGAAGCTTTCTTT. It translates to CASTSRDGQNTEAFF.

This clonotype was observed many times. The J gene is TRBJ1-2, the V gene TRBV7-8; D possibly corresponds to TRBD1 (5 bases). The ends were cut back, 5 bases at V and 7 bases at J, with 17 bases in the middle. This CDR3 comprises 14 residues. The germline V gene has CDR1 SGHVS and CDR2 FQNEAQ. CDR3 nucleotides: TGTGCCAGCAGCGAGGGGCTGGGGGTGGTTGGCTACACCTTC. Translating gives CASSEGLGVVGYTF. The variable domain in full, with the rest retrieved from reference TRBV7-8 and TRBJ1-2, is GAGVSQSPRYKVAKRGQDVALRCDPISGHVSLFWYQQALGQGPEFLTYFQNEAQLDKSGLPSDRFFAERPEGSVSTLKIQRTQQEDSAVYLCASSEGLGVVGYTFGSGTRLTVV.

The CDR3 region is CASSPRDRGTYNEQFF. CDR3 in DNA: TGTGCCAGCAGCCCCCGGGACAGGGGGACCTACAATGAGCAGTTCTTC. V gene TRBV7-2 combines with J gene TRBJ2-1, with 11 bases identical to TRBD1. CDR3 length: 16 amino acids. Germline CDR1 is SGHTA and CDR2 is FQGNSA. After removal of 5 bases from V and 2 bases from J, the junction contained 5 bases not matched to a gene.

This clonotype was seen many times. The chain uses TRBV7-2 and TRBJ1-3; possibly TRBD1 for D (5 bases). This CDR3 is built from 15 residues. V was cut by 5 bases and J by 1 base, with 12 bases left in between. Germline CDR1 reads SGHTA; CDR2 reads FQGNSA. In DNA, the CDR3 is TGTGCCAGCAGCCCAGGGAGAACGTCTGGAAACACCATATATTTT. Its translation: CASSPGRTSGNTIYF.

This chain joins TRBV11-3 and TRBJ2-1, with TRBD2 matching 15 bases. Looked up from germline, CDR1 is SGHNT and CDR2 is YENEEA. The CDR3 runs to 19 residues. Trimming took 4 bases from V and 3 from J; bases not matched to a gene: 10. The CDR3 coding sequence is TGTGCCAGCAGCTCGCCCACGGGACTAGCGGGGGGAATCTACAATGAGCAGTTCTTC. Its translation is CASSSPTGLAGGIYNEQFF.

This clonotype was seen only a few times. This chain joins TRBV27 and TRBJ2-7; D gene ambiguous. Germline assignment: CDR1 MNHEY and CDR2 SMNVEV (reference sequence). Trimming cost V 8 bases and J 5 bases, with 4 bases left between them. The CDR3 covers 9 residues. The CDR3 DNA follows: TGTGCCAGCTTACACGAGCAGTACGTC. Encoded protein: CASLHEQYV.

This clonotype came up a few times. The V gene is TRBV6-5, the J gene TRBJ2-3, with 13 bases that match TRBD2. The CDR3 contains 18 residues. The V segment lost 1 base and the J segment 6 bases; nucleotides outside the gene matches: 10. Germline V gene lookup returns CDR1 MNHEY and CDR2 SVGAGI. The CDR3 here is CASSYYSPGLAGKDTQYF. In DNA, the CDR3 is TGTGCCAGCAGTTACTATAGCCCGGGACTAGCGGGAAAGGATACGCAGTATTTT.

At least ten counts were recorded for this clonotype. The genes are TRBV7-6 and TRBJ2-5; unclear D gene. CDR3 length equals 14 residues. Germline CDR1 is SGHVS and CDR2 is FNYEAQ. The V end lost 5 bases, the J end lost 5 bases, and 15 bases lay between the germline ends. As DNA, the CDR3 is TGTGCCAGCAGCCACCGACTCAAGCGCGAGACCCAGTACTTC. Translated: CASSHRLKRETQYF. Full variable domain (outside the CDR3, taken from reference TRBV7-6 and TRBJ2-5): GAGVSQSPRYKVTKRGQDVALRCDPISGHVSLYWYRQALGQGPEFLTYFNYEAQQDKSGLPNDRFSAERPEGSISTLTIQRTEQRDSAMYRCASSHRLKRETQYFGPGTRLLVL.

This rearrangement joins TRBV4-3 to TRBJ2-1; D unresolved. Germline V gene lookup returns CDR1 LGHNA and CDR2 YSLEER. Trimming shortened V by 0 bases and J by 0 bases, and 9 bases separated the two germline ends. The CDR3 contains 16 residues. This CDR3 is CASSQDAPSSYNEQFF. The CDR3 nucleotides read TGCGCCAGCAGCCAAGATGCCCCGAGCTCCTACAATGAGCAGTTCTTC.

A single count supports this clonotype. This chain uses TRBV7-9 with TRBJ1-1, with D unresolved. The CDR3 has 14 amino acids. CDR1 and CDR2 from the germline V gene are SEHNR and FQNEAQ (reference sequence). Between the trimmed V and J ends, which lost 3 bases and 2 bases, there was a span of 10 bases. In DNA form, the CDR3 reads TGTGCCAGCAGCTTGTCACAATCTAACACTGAAGCTTTCTTT. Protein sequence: CASSLSQSNTEAFF.

CDR3: CASSILAGIVDNEQFF. Here the CDR3 DNA reads TGTGCCAGCAGCATCTTAGCGGGAATAGTTGACAATGAGCAGTTCTTC. The J gene is TRBJ2-1, the V gene TRBV11-3; 8 nucleotides line up with TRBD2. V was clipped by 5 bases and J by 5 bases; unmatched bases: 11. Germline loops: CDR1 SGHNT, CDR2 YENEEA. The CDR3 has 16 residues.

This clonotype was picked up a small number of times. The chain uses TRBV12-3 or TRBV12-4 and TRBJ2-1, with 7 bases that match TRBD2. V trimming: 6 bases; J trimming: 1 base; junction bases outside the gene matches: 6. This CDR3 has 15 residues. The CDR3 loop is CASSREGRSYNEQFF. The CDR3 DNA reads TGTGCCAGCAGCAGGGAGGGCCGGTCCTACAATGAGCAGTTCTTC.

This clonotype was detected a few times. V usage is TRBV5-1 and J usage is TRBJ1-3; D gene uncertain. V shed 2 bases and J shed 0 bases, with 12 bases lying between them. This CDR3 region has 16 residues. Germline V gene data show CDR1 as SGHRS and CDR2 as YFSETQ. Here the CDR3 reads CASSFGSGSSGNTIYF. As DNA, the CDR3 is TGCGCCAGCAGCTTCGGATCGGGGAGCTCTGGAAACACCATATATTTT.

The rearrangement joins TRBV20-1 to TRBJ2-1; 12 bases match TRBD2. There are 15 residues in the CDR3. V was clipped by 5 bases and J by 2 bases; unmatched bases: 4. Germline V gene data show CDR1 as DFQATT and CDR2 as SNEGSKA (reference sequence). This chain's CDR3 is CSAELAGGPYNEQFF. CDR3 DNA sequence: TGCAGTGCTGAACTAGCGGGAGGCCCCTACAATGAGCAGTTCTTC.

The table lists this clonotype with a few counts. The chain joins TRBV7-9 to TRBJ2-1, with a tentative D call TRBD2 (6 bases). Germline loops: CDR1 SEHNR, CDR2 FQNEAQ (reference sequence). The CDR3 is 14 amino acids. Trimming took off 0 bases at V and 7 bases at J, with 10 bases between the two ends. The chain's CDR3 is CASSLAFGGNEQFF. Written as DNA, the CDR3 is TGTGCCAGCAGCTTAGCGTTTGGGGGGAATGAGCAGTTCTTC.

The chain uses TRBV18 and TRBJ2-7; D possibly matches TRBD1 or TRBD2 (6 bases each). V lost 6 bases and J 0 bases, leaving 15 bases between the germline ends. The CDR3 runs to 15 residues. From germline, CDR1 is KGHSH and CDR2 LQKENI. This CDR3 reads CASSRGDISSYEQYF. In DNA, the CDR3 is TGTGCCAGCTCCCGCGGGGACATCAGCTCCTACGAGCAGTACTTC.

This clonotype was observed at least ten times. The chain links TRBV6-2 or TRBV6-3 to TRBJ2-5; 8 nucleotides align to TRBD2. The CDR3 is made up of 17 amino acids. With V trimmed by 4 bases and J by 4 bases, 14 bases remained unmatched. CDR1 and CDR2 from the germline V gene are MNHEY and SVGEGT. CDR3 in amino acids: CASSSRRQRERGETQYF. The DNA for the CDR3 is TGTGCCAGCAGTTCGCGAAGACAGCGGGAGCGGGGAGAGACCCAGTACTTC.

CDR3 DNA sequence: TGCGCCAGCAGCCAACCGGTAGACAGGGGCAACTATGGCTACACCTTC. Translating gives CASSQPVDRGNYGYTF. The rearrangement uses TRBV4-1 and TRBJ1-2; 8 positions agree with TRBD1. Trimming at V came to 2 bases and at J to 2 bases, leaving 7 bases not matched to a gene. Germline loops: CDR1 MGHRA, CDR2 YSYEKL. The CDR3 length is 16 residues.

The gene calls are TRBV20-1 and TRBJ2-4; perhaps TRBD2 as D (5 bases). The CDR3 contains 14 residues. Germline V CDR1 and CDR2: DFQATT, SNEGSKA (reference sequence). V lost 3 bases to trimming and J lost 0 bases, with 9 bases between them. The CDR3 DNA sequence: TGCAGTGCTAGCCCCGGACTAGCCAAAAACATTCAGTACTTC. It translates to CSASPGLAKNIQYF.

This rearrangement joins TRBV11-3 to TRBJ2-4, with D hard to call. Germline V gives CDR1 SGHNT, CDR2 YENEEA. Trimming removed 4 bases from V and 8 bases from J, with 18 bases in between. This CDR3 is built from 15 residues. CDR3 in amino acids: CASSSLWMGRDIQYF. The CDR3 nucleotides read TGTGCCAGCAGCTCCCTCTGGATGGGTCGTGACATTCAGTACTTC.

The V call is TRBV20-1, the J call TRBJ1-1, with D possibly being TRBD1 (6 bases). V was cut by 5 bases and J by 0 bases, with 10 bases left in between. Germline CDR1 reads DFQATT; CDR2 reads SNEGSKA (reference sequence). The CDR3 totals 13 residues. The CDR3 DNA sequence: TGCAGTGCTCCAGACAGGCTGAACACTGAAGCTTTCTTT. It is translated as CSAPDRLNTEAFF.

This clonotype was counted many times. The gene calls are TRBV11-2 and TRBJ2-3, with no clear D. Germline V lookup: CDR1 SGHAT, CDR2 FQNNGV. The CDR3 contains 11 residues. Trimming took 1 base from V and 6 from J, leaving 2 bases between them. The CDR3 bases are TGTGCCAGCAGCTTAGGTGATACGCAGTATTTT. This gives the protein CASSLGDTQYF.

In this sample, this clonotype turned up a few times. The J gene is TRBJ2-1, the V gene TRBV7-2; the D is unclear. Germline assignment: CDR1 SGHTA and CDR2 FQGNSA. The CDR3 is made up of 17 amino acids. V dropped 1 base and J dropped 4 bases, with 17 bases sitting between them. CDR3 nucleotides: TGTGCCAGCAGCTTAGGTGGCAGATGGTCCCAATACAATGAGCAGTTCTTC. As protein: CASSLGGRWSQYNEQFF.

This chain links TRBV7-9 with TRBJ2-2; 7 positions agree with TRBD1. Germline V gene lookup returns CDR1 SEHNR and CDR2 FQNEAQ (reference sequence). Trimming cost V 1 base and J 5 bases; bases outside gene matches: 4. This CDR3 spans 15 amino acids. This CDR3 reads CASSLEGARTGELFF. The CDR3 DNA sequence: TGTGCCAGCAGCTTAGAGGGGGCGAGGACCGGGGAGCTGTTTTTT. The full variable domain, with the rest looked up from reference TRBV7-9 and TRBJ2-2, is DTGVSQNPRHKITKRGQNVTFRCDPISEHNRLYWYRQTLGQGPEFLTYFQNEAQLEKSRLLSDRFSAERPKGSFSTLEIQRTEQGDSAMYLCASSLEGARTGELFFGEGSRLTVL.

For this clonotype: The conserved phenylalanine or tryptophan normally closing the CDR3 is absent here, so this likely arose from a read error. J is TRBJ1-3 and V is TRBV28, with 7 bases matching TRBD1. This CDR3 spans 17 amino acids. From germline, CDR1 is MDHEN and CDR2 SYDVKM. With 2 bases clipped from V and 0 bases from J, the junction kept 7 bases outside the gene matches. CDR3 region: CASSLMGQTFSGNTIYL. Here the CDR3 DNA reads TGTGCCAGCAGTTTAATGGGACAGACCTTCTCTGGAAACACCATATATCTT.

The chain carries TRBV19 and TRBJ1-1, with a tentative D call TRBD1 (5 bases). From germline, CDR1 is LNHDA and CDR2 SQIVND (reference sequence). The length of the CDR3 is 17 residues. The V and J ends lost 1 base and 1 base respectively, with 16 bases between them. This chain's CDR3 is CASSIGREGAGNTEAFF. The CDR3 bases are TGTGCCAGTAGTATAGGCAGGGAAGGAGCCGGGAACACTGAAGCTTTCTTT.